This T cell receptor beta chain was sequenced for a study of T cell repertoires in aging, cancer and after chemotherapy. Study information: Repeat sampling of healthy donors over several months to years showed clear clonal overlap.

TCR beta rearrangements were amplified from peripheral blood genomic DNA. Details on this clonotype: Its antigen is as yet unknown.

CDR1 MGHRA and CDR2 YSYEKL come from the germline V gene. This CDR3 region has 17 residues. The V and J ends lost 0 bases and 2 bases respectively, with 16 bases between them. Rearranged V-D-J TRB sequences were amplified with a mixed TRB-A/B primer pool. TCRdb re-called the multiplex PCR reads with MiXCR, one entry per CDR3 protein. The sample shows 10,000 to 15,000 distinct CDR3 sequences, about 20% of them seen only once. Study results and limitations: Across the chemotherapy interval, each cancer cohort showed higher median generation probability, suggesting thymic rebound. Healthy donors lost TCR diversity with age mainly through richness, cancer patients through richness and evenness. Untreated cancer patients had significantly lower blood TCR diversity than age-matched healthy donors.

The J gene is TRBJ1-2, the V gene TRBV4-1; D gene unclear. The sequenced sample was blood. This clonotype originated in a human donor in good health. The CDR3 region is CASSQDRMGSKNYGYTF. The DNA for the CDR3 is TGCGCCAGCAGCCAAGATCGGATGGGGTCTAAGAACTATGGCTACACCTTC.